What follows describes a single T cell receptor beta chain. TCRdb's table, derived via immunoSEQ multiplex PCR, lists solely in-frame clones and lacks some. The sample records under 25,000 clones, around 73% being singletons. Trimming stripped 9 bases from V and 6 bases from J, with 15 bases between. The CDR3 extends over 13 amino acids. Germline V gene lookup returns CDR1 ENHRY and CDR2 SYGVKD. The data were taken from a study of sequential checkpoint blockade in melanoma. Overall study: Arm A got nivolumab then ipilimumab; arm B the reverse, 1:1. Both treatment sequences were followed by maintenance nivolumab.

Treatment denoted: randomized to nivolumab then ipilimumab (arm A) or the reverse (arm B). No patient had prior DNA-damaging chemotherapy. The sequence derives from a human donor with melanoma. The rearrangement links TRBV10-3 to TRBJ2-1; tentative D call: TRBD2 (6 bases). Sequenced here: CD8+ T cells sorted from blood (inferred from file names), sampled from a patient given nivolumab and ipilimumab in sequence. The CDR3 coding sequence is TGTGCCATAAAACGGGAGAGTGGCAATGAGCAGTTCTTC. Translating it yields CAIKRESGNEQFF.